The present T cell receptor beta chain was sequenced within a study of OX40 agonist ivuxolimab in advanced cancers. The wider study: Three dose-escalation patients had partial responses: one with hepatocellular carcinoma and two with cutaneous melanoma.

TCRdb's table, derived via immunoSEQ multiplex PCR, lists solely in-frame clones and lacks some. The sample shows around 68,000 clones, 80% to 90% of them seen only once. This CDR3 has 14 amino acids. Per the germline V gene, CDR1 is SGHNT and CDR2 is YYREEE (reference sequence). Trimming took 5 bases from V and 5 from J; bases not matched to a gene: 8. The sequenced sample was CD4+ or CD8+ T cells sorted from blood, obtained in a trial of the OX40 agonist ivuxolimab. V gene TRBV5-4 combines with J gene TRBJ2-7; TRBD2 agrees at 9 bases. The sequence came from an adult with an advanced solid tumor such as melanoma, head and neck, liver or kidney cancer. The CDR3, as DNA: TGTGCCAGCAGATCGCGGGAGGGCTCGCACGAGCAGTACTTC. Its translation: CASRSREGSHEQYF.